These T cell receptor beta chains were read from a single sample in a study of T cell responses to AZD1222 COVID-19 vaccine. Data came from immunoSEQ multiplex PCR; TCRdb stores just in-frame clones and leaves some out. The data contain 90,000 to 150,000 clones, approximately 85% of them singletons. The material sequenced was peripheral blood, taken on day 0 of AZD1222 vaccination. These TCRs come from an adult in good health. CDR3s include the opening cysteine and the closing phenylalanine or tryptophan. The D gene is left open where the match is weak. Some rows have no size entry. The others give once, few or many, or a class for an expanded clone.

>NA|TRBJ1-6|TRBV3-1/TRBV3-2|once
CASSQGGPPVSPLHF
TGTGCCAGCAGCCAAGGCGGCCCTCCGGTTTCACCCCTCCACTTT
>TRBD2|TRBJ2-3|TRBV7-6|NA
CASSSSSSSGGVNTQYF
TGTGCCAGCAGCTCCAGCTCGAGTAGCGGGGGGGTCAATACGCAGTATTTT
>NA|TRBJ1-3|TRBV28|NA
CASREEANSGNTIYF
TGTGCCAGCAGGGAAGAGGCTAACTCTGGAAACACCATATATTTT
>NA|TRBJ2-6|TRBV5-1|once
CASSLETSSSGANVLTF
TGCGCCAGCAGCTTGGAGACTTCCAGTTCTGGGGCCAACGTCCTGACTTTC
>TRBD1|TRBJ2-2|TRBV19|NA
CASMTGGARNTGELFF
TGTGCCAGCATGACAGGGGGCGCGAGGAACACCGGGGAGCTGTTTTTT
>TRBD1|TRBJ1-5|TRBV19|NA
CASTDGQGGQPQHF
TGTGCCAGTACCGACGGACAGGGTGGACAGCCCCAGCATTTT
>TRBD2|TRBJ2-3|TRBV5-4|NA
CASSYGSGSSDTQYF
TGTGCCAGCAGCTACGGTAGCGGGAGTTCTGATACGCAGTATTTT
>NA|TRBJ1-5|TRBV2|NA
CASRSQGNSNQPQHF
TGTGCCAGCAGGTCCCAGGGGAATAGCAATCAGCCCCAGCATTTT
>NA|TRBJ2-1|TRBV10-1|few
CASSELGLNEQFF
TGCGCCAGCAGTGAGTTAGGACTGAATGAGCAGTTCTTC
>TRBD1|TRBJ2-7|TRBV7-7|NA
CASSLATDRGDLPYEQYF
TGTGCTAGCAGCTTAGCCACTGACAGGGGAGATTTACCTTACGAGCAGTACTTC
>TRBD1|TRBJ1-2|TRBV30|NA
CAWRVTGGLTIGYTF
TGTGCCTGGAGGGTTACAGGGGGTTTAACTATTGGCTACACCTTC
>NA|TRBJ1-5|TRBV7-2|NA
CASSLSFQPQHF
TGTGCCAGCAGCTTAAGCTTTCAGCCCCAGCATTTT
>TRBD1|TRBJ1-2|TRBV30|NA
CAWGQGPNYGYTF
TGTGCCTGGGGACAGGGCCCAAACTATGGCTACACCTTC
>NA|TRBJ1-6|TRBV7-2|NA
CASSFLTGTYGSPLHF
TGTGCCAGCAGCTTTTTAACCGGGACTTATGGTTCACCCCTCCACTTT
>TRBD1|TRBJ1-1|TRBV5-1|NA
CASSQGQALNTEAFF
TGCGCCAGCAGCCAGGGACAGGCGCTGAACACTGAAGCTTTCTTT
>TRBD2|TRBJ2-2|TRBV5-1|NA
CASSTGGPETGELFF
TGCGCCAGCAGCACGGGGGGGCCGGAGACCGGGGAGCTGTTTTTT
>TRBD2|TRBJ2-2|TRBV6-6|NA
CASSRSGTSGKSGELFF
TGTGCCAGCAGTAGATCCGGGACTAGCGGGAAGAGCGGGGAGCTGTTTTTT
>TRBD1|TRBJ2-7|TRBV2|NA
CASTTGAYEQYF
TGTGCCAGCACGACAGGGGCCTACGAGCAGTACTTC
>NA|TRBJ2-3|TRBV20-1|NA
CSASKGGGSPDTQYF
TGCAGTGCTAGTAAAGGAGGAGGTTCCCCAGATACGCAGTATTTT
>NA|TRBJ2-2|TRBV7-2|NA
CASSLGLGNTGELFF
TGTGCCAGCAGCTTAGGTTTGGGGAACACCGGGGAGCTGTTTTTT
>NA|TRBJ1-5|TRBV24-1|once
CATSGLVSNQPQHF
TGTGCCACCAGTGGCCTCGTCAGCAATCAGCCCCAGCATTTT
>NA|TRBJ2-2|TRBV6-5|once
CCVEGANTGELFF
TGTTGCGTCGAGGGCGCAAACACCGGGGAGCTGTTTTTT
>NA|TRBJ1-5|TRBV6-5|NA
CASSPLRTMHQPQHF
TGTGCCAGCAGTCCCCTCCGCACCATGCATCAGCCCCAGCATTTT
>NA|TRBJ2-2|TRBV7-2|NA
CAGVGLRTGELFF
TGTGCCGGCGTAGGCCTCCGGACCGGGGAGCTGTTTTTT
>TRBD1|TRBJ2-1|TRBV12-5|NA
CASGLVVGTGVNEQFF
TGTGCTAGTGGTTTGGTAGTGGGGACAGGGGTTAATGAGCAGTTCTTC
>TRBD2|TRBJ2-3|TRBV5-1|NA
CASSLTPAGDTDTQYF
TGCGCCAGCAGCTTGACGCCAGCGGGGGACACAGATACGCAGTATTTT
>NA|TRBJ1-1|TRBV19|NA
CASRGEGHTEAFF
TGTGCCAGTAGAGGGGAGGGGCACACTGAAGCTTTCTTT
>NA|TRBJ1-2|TRBV11-2|NA
CASRSQGSLSKGYTF
TGTGCCAGCAGAAGCCAGGGATCCCTTTCTAAGGGCTACACCTTC
>NA|TRBJ2-7|TRBV6-5|once
CASSYSGDLSYEQYF
TGTGCCAGCAGTTACTCGGGGGACCTGTCGTACGAGCAGTACTTC
>TRBD2|TRBJ2-5|TRBV2|NA
CASSDFRGLAYF
TGTGCCAGCAGCGACTTCCGGGGACTAGCATACTTC
>TRBD1|TRBJ1-4|TRBV11-3|NA
CASSPGGLEKLFF
TGTGCCAGCAGCCCAGGGGGTTTGGAAAAACTGTTTTTT
>NA|TRBJ2-2|TRBV6-5|NA
CASSYPGDGTGELFF
TGTGCCAGCAGTTACCCCGGGGACGGCACCGGGGAGCTGTTTTTT
>NA|TRBJ2-7|TRBV30|once
CAWSPDVHEQYF
TGTGCCTGGAGTCCGGACGTCCACGAGCAGTACTTC
>NA|TRBJ2-2|TRBV3-1/TRBV3-2|NA
CASSPARGSNTGELFF
TGTGCCAGCAGCCCGGCCAGGGGATCGAACACCGGGGAGCTGTTTTTT
>TRBD1|TRBJ2-7|TRBV5-4|NA
CASSQGTGGELKQYF
TGTGCCAGCAGCCAAGGGACAGGGGGCGAGTTAAAGCAGTACTTC
>NA|TRBJ1-6|TRBV7-9|NA
CASSPSGNSPLHF
TGTGCCAGCAGCCCAAGCGGTAATTCACCCCTCCACTTT
>TRBD1|TRBJ2-2|TRBV5-1|NA
CASSPRTGGTGELFF
TGCGCCAGCAGCCCCCGGACAGGAGGCACCGGGGAGCTGTTTTTT
>NA|TRBJ1-2|TRBV2|NA
CASSWDNRVDGYTF
TGTGCCAGCAGTTGGGATAACAGGGTTGACGGCTACACCTTC
>NA|TRBJ2-7|TRBV9|NA
CASSVRDAGYEQYF
TGTGCCAGCAGCGTTCGGGACGCGGGATACGAGCAGTACTTC
>TRBD2|TRBJ2-7|TRBV5-6|NA
CASSWEAGSNEQYF
TGTGCCAGCAGCTGGGAAGCGGGATCCAACGAGCAGTACTTC
>NA|TRBJ2-5|TRBV9|NA
CASSVDGTQETQYF
TGTGCCAGCAGCGTGGACGGGACACAAGAGACCCAGTACTTC
>NA|TRBJ2-5|TRBV12-3/TRBV12-4|NA
CATSPPGWETQYF
TGTGCCACCTCGCCCCCAGGGTGGGAGACCCAGTACTTC
>NA|TRBJ2-5|TRBV15|NA
CATSRDDREETQYF
TGTGCCACCAGCAGAGATGACCGAGAAGAGACCCAGTACTTC
>NA|TRBJ1-2|TRBV7-2|NA
CASSSFPGTVYTF
TGTGCCAGCAGCTCCTTTCCGGGGACCGTCTACACCTTC
>NA|TRBJ2-6|TRBV29-1|NA
CSVSGDPSGANVLTF
TGCAGCGTTTCAGGAGATCCCTCTGGGGCCAACGTCCTGACTTTC
>TRBD1|TRBJ2-3|TRBV4-1|NA
CASSQGVTGGVDTQYF
TGCGCCAGCAGCCAGGGGGTGACAGGGGGCGTAGATACGCAGTATTTT
>TRBD1|TRBJ1-5|TRBV4-2|NA
CASSQGTGNQPQHF
TGTGCCAGCAGCCAAGGGACAGGGAATCAGCCCCAGCATTTT
>NA|TRBJ2-1|TRBV11-3|once
CASSSVGGARGNEQFF
TGTGCCAGCAGCTCAGTGGGGGGCGCGAGGGGCAATGAGCAGTTCTTC
>TRBD1|TRBJ1-2|TRBV28|few
CASSIRDRVANYGYTF
TGTGCCAGCAGTATCCGGGACAGGGTTGCCAACTATGGCTACACCTTC
>TRBD2|TRBJ2-7|TRBV5-5|once
CASSASAAGIYEQYF
TGTGCCAGCAGCGCCTCGGCAGCGGGGATTTACGAGCAGTACTTC
>NA|TRBJ1-3|TRBV18|NA
CASSPLDIGDTIYF
TGTGCCAGCTCACCCTTGGACATTGGGGACACCATATATTTT
>NA|TRBJ1-1|TRBV29-1|once
CSVRGVGGGRWNTEAFF
TGCAGCGTCCGTGGTGTGGGGGGCGGTCGGTGGAACACTGAAGCTTTCTTT
>TRBD1|TRBJ2-6|TRBV28|NA
CASSRQGSGANVLTF
TGTGCCAGCAGCCGACAGGGCTCTGGGGCCAACGTCCTGACTTTC
>NA|TRBJ1-1|TRBV5-1|few
CASSLGAWEGTEAFF
TGCGCCAGCAGCTTGGGAGCTTGGGAGGGCACTGAAGCTTTCTTT
>NA|TRBJ2-7|TRBV7-9|NA
CASSLGSSGTYEQYF
TGTGCCAGCAGCTTAGGGTCCTCAGGAACCTACGAGCAGTACTTC
>TRBD1|TRBJ2-7|TRBV18|few
CASFDRDSYEQYF
TGTGCCAGCTTCGACAGGGATTCCTACGAGCAGTACTTC